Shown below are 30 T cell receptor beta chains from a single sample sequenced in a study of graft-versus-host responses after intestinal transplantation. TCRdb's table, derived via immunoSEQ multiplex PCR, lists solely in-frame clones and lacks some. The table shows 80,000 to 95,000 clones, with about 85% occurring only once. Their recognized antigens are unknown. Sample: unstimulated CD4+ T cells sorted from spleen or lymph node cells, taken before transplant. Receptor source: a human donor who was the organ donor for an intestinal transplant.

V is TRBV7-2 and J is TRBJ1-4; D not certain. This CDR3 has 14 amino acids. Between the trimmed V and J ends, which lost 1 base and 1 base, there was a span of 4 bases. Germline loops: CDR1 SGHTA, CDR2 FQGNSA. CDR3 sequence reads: CASSLGQTNEKLFF. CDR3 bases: TGTGCCAGCAGCTTAGGGCAAACTAATGAAAAACTGTTTTTT.

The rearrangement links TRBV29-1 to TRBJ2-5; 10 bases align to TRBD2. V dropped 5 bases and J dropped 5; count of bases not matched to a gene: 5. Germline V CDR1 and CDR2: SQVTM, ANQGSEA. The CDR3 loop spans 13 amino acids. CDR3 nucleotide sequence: TGCAGCGTTCGGGAGCGGGGGGGGGAGACCCAGTACTTC. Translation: CSVRERGGETQYF.

CDR3 protein: CASSLRFFRVGNTEAFF. DNA for the CDR3: TGTGCCAGCAGTTTAAGGTTTTTCAGGGTTGGGAACACTGAAGCTTTCTTT. The V and J genes are TRBV28 and TRBJ1-1; D possibly corresponds to TRBD1 (5 bases). CDR1 is MDHEN, CDR2 SYDVKM, per germline. V lost 2 bases to trimming and J lost 1 base, with 17 bases between them. The CDR3 sequence is 17 residues long.

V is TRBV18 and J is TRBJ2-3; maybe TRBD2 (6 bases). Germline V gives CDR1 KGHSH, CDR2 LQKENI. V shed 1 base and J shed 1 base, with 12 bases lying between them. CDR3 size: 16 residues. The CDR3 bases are TGTGCCAGCTCACCACTTTCGGACTACGGCACAGATACGCAGTATTTT. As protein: CASSPLSDYGTDTQYF.

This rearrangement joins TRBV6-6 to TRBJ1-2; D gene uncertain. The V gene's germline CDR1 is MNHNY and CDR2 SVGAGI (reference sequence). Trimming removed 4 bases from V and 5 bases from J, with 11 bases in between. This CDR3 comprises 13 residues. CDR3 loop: CASSSGFGYGYTF. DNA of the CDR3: TGTGCCAGCAGTTCGGGTTTTGGTTATGGCTACACCTTC.

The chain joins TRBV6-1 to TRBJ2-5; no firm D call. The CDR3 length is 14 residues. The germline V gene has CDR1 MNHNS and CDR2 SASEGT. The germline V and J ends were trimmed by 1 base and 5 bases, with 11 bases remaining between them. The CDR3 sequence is CASSEGPGGETQYF. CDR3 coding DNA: TGTGCCAGCAGTGAAGGGCCGGGTGGGGAGACCCAGTACTTC.

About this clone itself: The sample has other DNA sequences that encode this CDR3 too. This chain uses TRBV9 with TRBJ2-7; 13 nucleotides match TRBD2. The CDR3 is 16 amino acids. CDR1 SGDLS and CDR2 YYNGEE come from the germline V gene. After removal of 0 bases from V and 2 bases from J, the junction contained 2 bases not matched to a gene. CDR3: CASSVGGLAGPYEQYF. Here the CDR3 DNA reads TGTGCCAGCAGCGTAGGGGGACTAGCGGGACCCTACGAGCAGTACTTC.

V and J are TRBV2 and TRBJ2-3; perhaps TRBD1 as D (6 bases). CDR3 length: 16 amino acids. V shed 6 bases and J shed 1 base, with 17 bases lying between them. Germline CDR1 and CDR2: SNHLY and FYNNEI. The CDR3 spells CASRGGAFRGTDTQYF. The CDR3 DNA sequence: TGTGCCAGCAGAGGGGGTGCGTTTCGGGGCACAGATACGCAGTATTTT.

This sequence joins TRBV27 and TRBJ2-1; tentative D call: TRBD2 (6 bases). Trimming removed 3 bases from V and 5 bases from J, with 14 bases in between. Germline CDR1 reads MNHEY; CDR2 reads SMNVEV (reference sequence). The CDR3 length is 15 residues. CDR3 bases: TGTGCCAGCAGTTTGCCGACTAGTCCTGACAATGAGCAGTTCTTC. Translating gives CASSLPTSPDNEQFF.

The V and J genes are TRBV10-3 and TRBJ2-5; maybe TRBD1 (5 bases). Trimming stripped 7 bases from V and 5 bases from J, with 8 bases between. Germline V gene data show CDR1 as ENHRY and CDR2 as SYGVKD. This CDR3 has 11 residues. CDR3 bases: TGTGCCATCAAGGGGTGGGAGACCCAGTACTTC. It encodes CAIKGWETQYF.

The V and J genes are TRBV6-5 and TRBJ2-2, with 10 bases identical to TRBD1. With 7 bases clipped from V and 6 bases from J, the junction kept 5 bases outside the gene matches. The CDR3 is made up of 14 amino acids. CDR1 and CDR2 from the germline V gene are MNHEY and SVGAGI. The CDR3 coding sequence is TGTGCCAGCAAGAGACAGGGGGCATCCGGGGAGCTGTTTTTT. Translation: CASKRQGASGELFF.

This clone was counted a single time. In nucleotides, the CDR3 is TGTGCCAGCAGCCGCCAGGGGGGAGAGACCCAGTACTTC. It translates to CASSRQGGETQYF. The chain couples TRBV14 to TRBJ2-5, with D maybe TRBD1 (7 bases). V lost 4 bases and J lost 4, with 10 bases in between. This CDR3 comprises 13 residues. Germline CDR1 is SGHDN and CDR2 is FVKESK.

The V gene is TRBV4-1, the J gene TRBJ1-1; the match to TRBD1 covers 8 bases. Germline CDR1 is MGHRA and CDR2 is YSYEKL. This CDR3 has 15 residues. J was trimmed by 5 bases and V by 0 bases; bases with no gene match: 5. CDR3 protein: CASSQDQGARTEAFF. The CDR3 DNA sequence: TGCGCCAGCAGCCAAGATCAGGGGGCGCGAACTGAAGCTTTCTTT.

The CDR3 is CASSLQGGAGEQFF. CDR3 DNA: TGTGCCAGCAGCTTGCAGGGAGGAGCAGGTGAGCAGTTCTTC. The chain is built from TRBV7-9 and TRBJ2-1; D is possibly TRBD2 (6 bases). The CDR3 is 14 residues long. Trimming took 3 bases from V and 9 from J, leaving 15 bases between them. The germline V gene has CDR1 SEHNR and CDR2 FQNEAQ (reference sequence).

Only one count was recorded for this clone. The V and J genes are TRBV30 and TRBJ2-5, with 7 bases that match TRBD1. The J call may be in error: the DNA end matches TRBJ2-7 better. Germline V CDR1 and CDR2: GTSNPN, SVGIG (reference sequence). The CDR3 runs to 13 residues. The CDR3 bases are TGTGCCTGGGGCCGGGACAGCTCCTACGAGCAGTACTTC. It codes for CAWGRDSSYEQYF.

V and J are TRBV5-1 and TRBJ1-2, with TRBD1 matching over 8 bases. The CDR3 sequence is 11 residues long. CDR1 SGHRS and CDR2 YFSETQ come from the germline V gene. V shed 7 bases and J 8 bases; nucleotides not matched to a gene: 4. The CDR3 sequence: CASGQGEGYTF. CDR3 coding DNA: TGCGCCAGCGGACAGGGTGAGGGCTACACCTTC.

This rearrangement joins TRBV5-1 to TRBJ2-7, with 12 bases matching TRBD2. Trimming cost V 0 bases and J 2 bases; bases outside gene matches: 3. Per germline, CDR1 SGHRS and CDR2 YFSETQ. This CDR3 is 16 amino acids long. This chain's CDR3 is CASSLGPSGGAYEQYF. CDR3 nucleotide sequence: TGCGCCAGCAGCTTGGGCCCTAGCGGGGGGGCCTACGAGCAGTACTTC.

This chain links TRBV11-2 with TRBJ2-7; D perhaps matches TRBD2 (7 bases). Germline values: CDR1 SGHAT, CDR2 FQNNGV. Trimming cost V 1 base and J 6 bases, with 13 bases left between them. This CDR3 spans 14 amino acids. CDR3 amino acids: CASSLGGGYGEQYF. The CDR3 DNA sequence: TGTGCCAGCAGCTTAGGGGGGGGCTACGGCGAGCAGTACTTC.

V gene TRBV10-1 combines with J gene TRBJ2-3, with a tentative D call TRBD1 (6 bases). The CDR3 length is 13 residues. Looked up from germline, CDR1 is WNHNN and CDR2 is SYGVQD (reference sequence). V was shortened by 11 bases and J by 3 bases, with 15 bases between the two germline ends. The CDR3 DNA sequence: TGCGCCGGGAGAGGGGGACCAACAGATACGCAGTATTTT. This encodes CAGRGGPTDTQYF.

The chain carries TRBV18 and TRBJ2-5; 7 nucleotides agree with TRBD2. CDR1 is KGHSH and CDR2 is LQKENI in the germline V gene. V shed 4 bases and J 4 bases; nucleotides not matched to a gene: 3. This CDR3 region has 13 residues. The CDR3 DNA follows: TGTGCCAGCTCACGGGACTATAGAGAGACCCAGTACTTC. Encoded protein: CASSRDYRETQYF.

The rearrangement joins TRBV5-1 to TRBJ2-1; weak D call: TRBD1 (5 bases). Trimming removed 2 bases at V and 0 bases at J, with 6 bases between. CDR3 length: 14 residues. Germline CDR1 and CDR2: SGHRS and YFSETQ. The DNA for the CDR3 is TGCGCCAGCAGCTTAGGGGTCTCCTACAATGAGCAGTTCTTC. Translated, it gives CASSLGVSYNEQFF.

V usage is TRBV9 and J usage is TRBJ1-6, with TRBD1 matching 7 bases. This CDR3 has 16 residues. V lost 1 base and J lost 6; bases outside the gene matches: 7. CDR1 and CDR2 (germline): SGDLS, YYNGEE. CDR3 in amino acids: CASSVSAGQLNSPLHF. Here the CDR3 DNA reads TGTGCCAGCAGCGTATCGGCGGGACAGCTTAATTCACCCCTCCACTTT.

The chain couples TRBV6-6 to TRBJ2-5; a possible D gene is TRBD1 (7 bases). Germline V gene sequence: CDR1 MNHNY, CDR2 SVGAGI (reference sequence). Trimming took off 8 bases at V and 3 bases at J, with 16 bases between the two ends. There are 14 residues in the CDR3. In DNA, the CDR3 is TGTGCCAGCGCGGGACAGCCGAGGAAAGAGACCCAGTACTTC. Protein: CASAGQPRKETQYF.

In nucleotides, the CDR3 is TGTGCCAGCAGTTCAATCCTGACAGCTGGAAACACCATATATTTT. This codes for CASSSILTAGNTIYF. The rearrangement uses TRBV28 and TRBJ1-3; D possibly corresponds to TRBD1 (5 bases). Germline V gene data show CDR1 as MDHEN and CDR2 as SYDVKM. Deletions cut 4 bases from V and 2 bases from J, with 12 bases between. The CDR3 is 15 amino acids.

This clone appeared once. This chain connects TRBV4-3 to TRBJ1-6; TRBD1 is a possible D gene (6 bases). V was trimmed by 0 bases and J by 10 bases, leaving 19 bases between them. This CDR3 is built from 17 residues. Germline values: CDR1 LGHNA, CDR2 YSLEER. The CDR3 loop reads CASSQEGAGLMGSPLHF. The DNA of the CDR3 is TGCGCCAGCAGCCAAGAGGGGGCAGGATTGATGGGATCACCCCTCCACTTT.

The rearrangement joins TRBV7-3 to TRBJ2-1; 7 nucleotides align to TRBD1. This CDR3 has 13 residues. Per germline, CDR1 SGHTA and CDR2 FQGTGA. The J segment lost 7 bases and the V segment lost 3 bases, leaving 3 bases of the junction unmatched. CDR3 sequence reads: CASSFQGENEQFF. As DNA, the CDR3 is TGTGCCAGCAGCTTCCAGGGGGAAAATGAGCAGTTCTTC.

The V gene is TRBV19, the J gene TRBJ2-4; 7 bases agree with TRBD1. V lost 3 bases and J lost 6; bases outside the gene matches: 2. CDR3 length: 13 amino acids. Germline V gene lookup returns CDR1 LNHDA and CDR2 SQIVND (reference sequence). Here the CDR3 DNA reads TGTGCCAGTAGTATGACAGGGATAAACATTCAGTACTTC. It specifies CASSMTGINIQYF.

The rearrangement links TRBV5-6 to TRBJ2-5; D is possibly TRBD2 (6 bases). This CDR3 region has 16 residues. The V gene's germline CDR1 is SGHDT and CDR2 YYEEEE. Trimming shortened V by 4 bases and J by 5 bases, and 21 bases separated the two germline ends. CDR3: CASSPGGVPYGETQYF. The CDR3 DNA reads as TGTGCCAGCAGCCCCGGGGGAGTTCCCTATGGTGAGACCCAGTACTTC.

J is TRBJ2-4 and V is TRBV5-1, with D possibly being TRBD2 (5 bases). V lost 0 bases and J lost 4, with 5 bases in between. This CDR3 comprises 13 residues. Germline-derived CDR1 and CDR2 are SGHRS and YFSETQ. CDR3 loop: CASSLGTKNIQYF. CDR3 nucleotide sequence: TGCGCCAGCAGCTTGGGGACTAAAAACATTCAGTACTTC. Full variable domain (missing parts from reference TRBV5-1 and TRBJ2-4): KAGVTQTPRYLIKTRGQQVTLSCSPISGHRSVSWYQQTPGQGLQFLFEYFSETQRNKGNFPGRFSGRQFSNSRSEMNVSTLELGDSALYLCASSLGTKNIQYFGAGTRLSVL.

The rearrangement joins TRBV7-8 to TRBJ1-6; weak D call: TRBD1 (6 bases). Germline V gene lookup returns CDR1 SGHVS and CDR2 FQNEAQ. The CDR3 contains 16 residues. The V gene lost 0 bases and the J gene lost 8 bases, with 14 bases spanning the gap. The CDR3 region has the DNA TGTGCCAGCAGCTTAGCGCGGGCGGGGGCACATTCACCCCTCCACTTT. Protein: CASSLARAGAHSPLHF.